The 7 T cell receptor beta chains presented below share a single source sample, sequenced in a study of shared clonotypes between healthy human individuals. Method: immunoSEQ multiplex PCR; TCRdb's copy keeps in-frame clones and lacks some. There are around 700,000 clones in the sample; around three quarters occur only once, and about 1.8% lies in the top ten. The sequenced sample consisted of memory CD4+ T cells sorted from blood. Noted subset: CD45RA-negative fraction. These receptors originate from a woman aged 30 to 39 in good health.

This clone was counted at least ten times. V gene TRBV2 combines with J gene TRBJ2-1; D is ambiguous. With 2 bases removed from V and 10 bases from J, the gap between germline ends came to 6 bases. CDR1 is SNHLY and CDR2 is FYNNEI in the germline V gene. The CDR3 covers 11 residues. CDR3 sequence: CASSERPEQFF. CDR3 coding DNA: TGTGCCAGCAGTGAACGGCCCGAGCAGTTCTTC. The full variable domain, its missing parts supplied by reference TRBV2 and TRBJ2-1, is EPEVTQTPSHQVTQMGQEVILRCVPISNHLYFYWYRQILGQKVEFLVSFYNNEISEKSEIFDDQFSVERPDGSNFTLKIRSTKLEDSAMYFCASSERPEQFFGPGTRLTVL.

V is TRBV28 and J is TRBJ2-1; tentative D call: TRBD2 (6 bases). CDR1 is MDHEN and CDR2 is SYDVKM in the germline V gene. CDR3 length equals 16 residues. V lost 5 bases, J lost 1 base, and 15 bases lay in between. The DNA of the CDR3 is TGTGCCAGCAGTCCCCAGGCGGGACTTTCCTACAATGAGCAGTTCTTC. This sequence encodes CASSPQAGLSYNEQFF.

This rearrangement joins TRBV4-2 to TRBJ2-1; a possible D gene is TRBD2 (6 bases). The germline V and J ends were trimmed by 4 bases and 4 bases, with 29 bases remaining between them. CDR1 and CDR2 (germline): LGHNA, YNFKEQ. The CDR3 is made up of 20 amino acids. The CDR3 is CASSPQVFMEGQFVYNEQFF. Here the CDR3 DNA reads TGTGCCAGCAGCCCCCAAGTTTTTATGGAGGGCCAATTCGTTTACAATGAGCAGTTCTTC.

This chain links TRBV7-2 with TRBJ2-7; 8 positions match TRBD1. This CDR3 contains 13 residues. V was clipped by 5 bases and J by 7 bases; unmatched bases: 7. CDR1 is SGHTA and CDR2 is FQGNSA in the germline V gene. The CDR3 bases are TGTGCCAGCAGCCCCCAGGGGGCGGGGGAGCAGTACTTC. Translation gives CASSPQGAGEQYF.

Only a few counts were recorded for this clone. J is TRBJ1-1 and V is TRBV2, with 11 bases lining up with TRBD1. J was trimmed by 8 bases and V by 4 bases; bases with no gene match: 18. This CDR3 is built from 18 residues. CDR1 SNHLY and CDR2 FYNNEI come from the germline V gene. The CDR3 DNA reads TGTGCCAGCAGTGGGAGGTTCGGACAGGGGGCGTGGGGGTCAGAAGCTTTCTTT. This translates into CASSGRFGQGAWGSEAFF.

This clone was seen repeatedly, ten times or more. The same CDR3 is also encoded by other DNA sequences in this sample. J is TRBJ2-2 and V is TRBV5-1; 7 nucleotides agree with TRBD1. Germline lookup yields CDR1 SGHRS and CDR2 YFSETQ. V lost 5 bases to trimming and J lost 3 bases; unmatched junction nucleotides: 4. CDR3 size: 14 residues. In DNA, the CDR3 is TGCGCCAGCAGTTCCGGGACAGACACCGGGGAGCTGTTTTTT. Its protein is CASSSGTDTGELFF.

The V call is TRBV5-1, the J call TRBJ2-3, with 7 bases matching TRBD2. V trimming: 0 bases; J trimming: 4 bases; junction bases outside the gene matches: 5. Germline V lookup: CDR1 SGHRS, CDR2 YFSETQ. CDR3 length: 15 residues. The CDR3 sequence: CASSLVGRGSDTQYF. The CDR3, as DNA: TGCGCCAGCAGCTTGGTTGGGAGGGGATCAGATACGCAGTATTTT.